The entry that follows covers one T cell receptor beta chain sequence. The CDR3 sequence is 15 residues long. The ends lost 2 bases at V and 5 bases at J; junction bases unmatched: 5. Germline lookup yields CDR1 SGHVS and CDR2 FNYEAQ. The data stem from a study of blood T cells in healthy people across ages. A sample-barcoded 5' primer and a J-beta primer mix were used in a second PCR of roughly 7 to 12 cycles. TCRdb redid the calling of the 5' RACE reads with MiXCR, one entry per CDR3 protein. The table lists some 790,000 distinct CDR3 sequences, 29% of them singletons. The sequenced sample was blood. The chain links TRBV7-6 to TRBJ1-5; 8 nucleotides agree with TRBD1. The sequence derives from a woman older than 75 in good health. CDR3 protein: CASSLRTGMDQPQHF. CDR3 nucleotide sequence: TGTGCCAGCAGCTTAAGGACAGGGATGGATCAGCCCCAGCATTTT.